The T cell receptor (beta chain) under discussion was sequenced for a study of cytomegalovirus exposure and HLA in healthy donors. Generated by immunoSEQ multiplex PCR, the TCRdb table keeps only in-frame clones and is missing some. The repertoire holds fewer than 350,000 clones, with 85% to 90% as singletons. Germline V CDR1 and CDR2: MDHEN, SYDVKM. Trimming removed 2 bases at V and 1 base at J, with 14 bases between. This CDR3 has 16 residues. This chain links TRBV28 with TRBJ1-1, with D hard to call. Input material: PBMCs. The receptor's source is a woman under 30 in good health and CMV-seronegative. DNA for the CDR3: TGTGCCAGCAGTTTACCTGGTGACACGAAGAACACTGAAGCTTTCTTT. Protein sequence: CASSLPGDTKNTEAFF.